These 32 T cell receptor beta chains share one sample of origin, sequenced in a study of shared clonotypes between healthy human individuals (dated by TCRdb to about 2020). Libraries were prepared through the immunoSEQ multiplex PCR assay. TCRdb re-hosts the immuneACCESS table, in-frame sequences only. Its copies lack some clones; in the studies checked, an unresolved V gene accounts for under half of them, and the cause for the rest is not known. Recorded for this sample are about 2.4 million clones; approximately 94% of them occurred a single time. Over 0.12% of the sample is taken by the ten largest. Sequencing was done on a sample of naive CD4+ T cells sorted from blood. The cell subset or site label on this specimen signifies: CD45RA+ positively selected. Receptor source: a man between 18 and 29 years old in good health.

The V gene is TRBV14, the J gene TRBJ2-2; D unclear. The CDR3 loop spans 13 amino acids. Germline values: CDR1 SGHDN, CDR2 FVKESK. Trimming pared 6 bases from V and 1 base from J, leaving 6 bases between. CDR3 nucleotide sequence: TGTGCCAGCAGGACCCAGAACACCGGGGAGCTGTTTTTT. As protein: CASRTQNTGELFF.

V gene TRBV5-1 combines with J gene TRBJ2-2, with 9 bases matching TRBD1. J gave up 3 bases and V 2 bases, and 5 bases lay outside the gene matches. Looked up from germline, CDR1 is SGHRS and CDR2 is YFSETQ. CDR3 length: 16 amino acids. The CDR3 sequence is CASSLTGGAYTGELFF. The CDR3 nucleotides read TGCGCCAGCAGCTTAACAGGGGGCGCCTACACCGGGGAGCTGTTTTTT.

This chain joins TRBV18 and TRBJ2-5, with a possible D match to TRBD2 (5 bases). V was trimmed by 1 base and J by 5 bases, leaving 11 bases between them. This CDR3 has 14 amino acids. The germline CDR1 and CDR2 sequences are KGHSH and LQKENI. The chain's CDR3 is CASSPQRVAETQYF. The CDR3 coding sequence is TGTGCCAGCTCACCACAAAGGGTAGCGGAGACCCAGTACTTC.

This clone has just one count. The chain carries TRBV30 and TRBJ1-2; 7 bases map to TRBD1. Germline values: CDR1 GTSNPN, CDR2 SVGIG (reference sequence). Germline trimming cut 2 bases from V and 7 bases from J; bases unmatched to any gene: 7. CDR3 length: 13 amino acids. The CDR3 sequence: CAWSQTTGFGYTF. The DNA of the CDR3 is TGTGCCTGGAGTCAAACGACAGGGTTTGGCTACACCTTC.

As regards this clone: A junction boundary mismatches the germline segment, possibly from a read error. V gene TRBV7-7 combines with J gene TRBJ2-3, with TRBD2 matching over 10 bases. The germline V gene encodes CDR1 SSHAT and CDR2 FNYEAQ (reference sequence). This CDR3 has 15 amino acids. CDR3 sequence (DNA): TGTGCTAGCAGCTTATCTAGGACTAGCGGAGATACGCAGTATTTT. This codes for CASSLSRTSGDTQYF.

The V call is TRBV4-1, the J call TRBJ2-2; 9 nucleotides agree with TRBD2. The CDR3 runs 18 residues. Trimming took 4 bases from V and 2 from J; bases not matched to a gene: 11. Germline CDR1 is MGHRA and CDR2 is YSYEKL. The CDR3 DNA follows: TGCGCCAGCAGCCCCCGGGGTAGCGGGAGCCCTAACACCGGGGAGCTGTTTTTT. As protein: CASSPRGSGSPNTGELFF.

The chain links TRBV11-2 to TRBJ2-5; tentatively, D is TRBD1 (6 bases). The CDR3 spans 17 residues. CDR1 SGHAT and CDR2 FQNNGV come from the germline V gene. Trimming took 5 bases from V and 2 from J, leaving 21 bases between them. The CDR3 DNA reads as TGTGCCAGCAGCGTTTTACTAGGTACAGGGATTCAAGAGACCCAGTACTTC. It codes for CASSVLLGTGIQETQYF.

The rearrangement uses TRBV5-8 and TRBJ1-1, with TRBD1 as a possible D gene (5 bases). The germline V and J ends were trimmed by 1 base and 1 base, with 14 bases remaining between them. The CDR3 is 16 amino acids. Germline V CDR1 and CDR2: SGHTS, YDEGEE. DNA of the CDR3: TGTGCCAGCAGCTTGATGCCCGGGACTAAGAACACTGAAGCTTTCTTT. This sequence encodes CASSLMPGTKNTEAFF.

CDR3 in amino acids: CSVEDQGTGDFSSGNTIYF. CDR3 in DNA: TGCAGCGTTGAAGATCAGGGGACAGGGGATTTCAGCTCTGGAAACACCATATATTTT. This sequence joins TRBV29-1 and TRBJ1-3; 10 bases are a match to TRBD1. CDR1 is SQVTM and CDR2 is ANQGSEA in the germline V gene. V lost 0 bases, J lost 0 bases, and 11 bases stayed unmatched. This CDR3 is 19 amino acids long.

This clone has a single count. In nucleotides, the CDR3 is TGTGCCAGCAGCCTCCGCCCAGGGAACCAAGAGACCCAGTACTTC. It specifies CASSLRPGNQETQYF. The gene calls are TRBV5-8 and TRBJ2-5; maybe TRBD1 (5 bases). Germline V gives CDR1 SGHTS, CDR2 YDEGEE. The germline V and J ends were trimmed by 4 bases and 0 bases, with 13 bases remaining between them. The CDR3 extends over 15 amino acids.

The gene calls are TRBV19 and TRBJ1-1; weak D call: TRBD1 (5 bases). V lost 3 bases and J 1 base, leaving 12 bases between the germline ends. The CDR3 consists of 15 residues. CDR1 is LNHDA and CDR2 is SQIVND in the germline V gene (reference sequence). CDR3 DNA: TGTGCCAGTAGTATCGTCGACAGATCGAACACTGAAGCTTTCTTT. This codes for CASSIVDRSNTEAFF.

V usage is TRBV5-4 and J usage is TRBJ2-1; 11 nucleotides line up with TRBD2. This CDR3 has 15 residues. Germline V lookup: CDR1 SGHNT, CDR2 YYREEE (reference sequence). Trimming removed 2 bases from V and 8 bases from J; junction bases left unmatched: 6. The CDR3 loop reads CASSLLAGAGDEQFF. CDR3 DNA sequence: TGTGCCAGCAGCTTACTAGCGGGAGCTGGGGATGAGCAGTTCTTC.

The chain employs TRBV20-1 and TRBJ2-7; D unclear. Per germline, CDR1 DFQATT and CDR2 SNEGSKA (reference sequence). The CDR3 length is 11 residues. V gave up 1 base and J gave up 6 bases, with 7 bases separating them. As DNA, the CDR3 is TGCAGTGCTAGAGCGGACGGCGAGCAGTACTTC. This translates into CSARADGEQYF.

This clone is a singleton in its sample. Other nucleotide sequences in the sample specify the same CDR3. The J gene is TRBJ2-7, the V gene TRBV6-5; D perhaps matches TRBD1 (6 bases). Deletions cut 4 bases from V and 7 bases from J, with 8 bases between. CDR1 and CDR2 (germline): MNHEY, SVGAGI. This CDR3 spans 11 amino acids. The CDR3 nucleotides are TGTGCCAGCAGTTCAAGGGGGGAGCAGTACTTC. Translating it yields CASSSRGEQYF.

The chain employs TRBV7-3 and TRBJ1-2; D unresolved. Trimming removed 3 bases at V and 8 bases at J, with 13 bases between. In germline, CDR1 is SGHTA, CDR2 FQGTGA. The CDR3 consists of 13 residues. The CDR3 protein is CASSLDLGYGYTF. Here the CDR3 DNA reads TGTGCCAGCAGCTTGGATCTGGGGTACGGCTACACCTTC.

With regard to this clone: This specimen includes other DNA sequences encoding the same CDR3. The rearrangement links TRBV9 to TRBJ2-1; 8 nucleotides agree with TRBD2. The germline gives CDR1 SGDLS, CDR2 YYNGEE. CDR3 size: 15 residues. Germline trimming cut 0 bases from V and 4 bases from J; bases unmatched to any gene: 3. The CDR3 bases are TGTGCCAGCAGCGTAGAACTAGCGGAATACAATGAGCAGTTCTTC. Encoded protein: CASSVELAEYNEQFF.

V and J are TRBV10-3 and TRBJ1-2; possibly TRBD1 for D (6 bases). The germline V and J ends were trimmed by 3 bases and 5 bases, with 28 bases remaining between them. The germline CDR1 and CDR2 sequences are ENHRY and SYGVKD. The CDR3 loop spans 19 amino acids. The CDR3 protein is CAISDLDRLSSLEGYGYTF. As DNA, the CDR3 is TGTGCCATCAGTGACCTCGACAGGTTGAGCTCACTTGAAGGATATGGCTACACCTTC.

This rearrangement joins TRBV19 to TRBJ1-2; D remains ambiguous. Germline lookup yields CDR1 LNHDA and CDR2 SQIVND (reference sequence). The CDR3 is made up of 13 amino acids. V dropped 4 bases and J dropped 7 bases, with 13 bases sitting between them. DNA of the CDR3: TGTGCCAGTAGTACCATATATTCCCTTGGCTACACCTTC. Translated: CASSTIYSLGYTF.

V usage is TRBV10-3 and J usage is TRBJ2-5, with D perhaps matching TRBD1 (5 bases). Germline-derived CDR1 and CDR2 are ENHRY and SYGVKD. Trimming took 8 bases from V and 7 from J, leaving 14 bases between them. The CDR3 consists of 12 residues. As DNA, the CDR3 is TGTGCCATCCTGTCGGATACAGGGACCCAGTACTTC. It codes for CAILSDTGTQYF.

This chain links TRBV6-6 with TRBJ2-1; no reliable D call. Germline CDR1 MNHNY, CDR2 SVGAGI (reference sequence). V lost 3 bases and J 13 bases, leaving 13 bases between the germline ends. The CDR3 is made up of 12 amino acids. In DNA form, the CDR3 reads TGTGCCAGCAGTTATGCGCGAATATCACAGTTCTTC. This sequence encodes CASSYARISQFF.

This clone was recorded once. The CDR3 protein is CASSFDLSGANVLTF. The CDR3 DNA follows: TGTGCCAGCAGTTTCGACCTCTCTGGGGCCAACGTCCTGACTTTC. The chain has TRBV9 and TRBJ2-6, with D uncertain. V lost 5 bases, J lost 0 bases, and 9 bases lay in between. The V gene's germline CDR1 is SGDLS and CDR2 YYNGEE. This CDR3 spans 15 amino acids. The full variable domain, completed using reference TRBV9 and TRBJ2-6, is DSGVTQTPKHLITATGQRVTLRCSPRSGDLSVYWYQQSLDQGLQFLIQYYNGEERAKGNILERFSAQQFPDLHSELNLSSLELGDSALYFCASSFDLSGANVLTFGAGSRLTVL.

About this clone: Other DNA sequences in this specimen translate into the identical CDR3. V gene TRBV19 combines with J gene TRBJ1-2; TRBD1 agrees at 9 bases. The CDR3 contains 14 residues. J gave up 2 bases and V 6 bases, and 4 bases lay outside the gene matches. Germline CDR1 and CDR2: LNHDA and SQIVND (reference sequence). CDR3 in DNA: TGTGCCAGTAGCTCCGGGACAGGGAACTATGGCTACACCTTC. Translation: CASSSGTGNYGYTF.

This chain joins TRBV19 and TRBJ2-3; D uncertain. The CDR3 is 12 residues long. In germline, CDR1 is LNHDA, CDR2 SQIVND (reference sequence). V lost 7 bases to trimming and J lost 4 bases, with 9 bases between them. In nucleotides, the CDR3 is TGTGCCAGTACCCAGCCGCCAGATACGCAGTATTTT. It specifies CASTQPPDTQYF.

The chain is built from TRBV6-5 and TRBJ2-5, with D unresolved. Judging by the DNA end, TRBJ2-7 fits better; the J call may be wrong. The CDR3 runs 13 residues. In germline, CDR1 is MNHEY, CDR2 SVGAGI. CDR3 in DNA: TGTGCCACCGAAGGGCGCCTAGGCGGCGAGCAGTACTTC. It yields the protein CATEGRLGGEQYF.

The chain carries TRBV10-3 and TRBJ1-3; 8 nucleotides align to TRBD1. Germline CDR1 ENHRY, CDR2 SYGVKD. This CDR3 is built from 14 residues. V was pared by 4 bases and J by 4 bases, with 3 bases of the junction left unmatched. CDR3: CAISAGQVGNTIYF. In nucleotides, the CDR3 is TGTGCCATCAGTGCGGGACAGGTGGGAAACACCATATATTTT.

This clone was picked up one time. V is TRBV11-3 and J is TRBJ2-5, with 11 nucleotides matching TRBD1. Germline lookup yields CDR1 SGHNT and CDR2 YENEEA. V lost 5 bases to trimming and J lost 4 bases; unmatched junction nucleotides: 6. This CDR3 has 15 amino acids. The CDR3 nucleotides read TGTGCCAGCAGCGAGGGACAGGGGGTAGGAGAGACCCAGTACTTC. Its translation: CASSEGQGVGETQYF.

The CDR3 is CASSQELAGHQETQYF. The CDR3 DNA reads as TGCGCCAGCAGCCAAGAGTTGGCGGGTCATCAAGAGACCCAGTACTTC. The rearrangement uses TRBV4-3 and TRBJ2-5; D is perhaps TRBD2 (5 bases). The ends were cut back, 0 bases at V and 2 bases at J, with 13 bases in the middle. The length of the CDR3 is 16 residues. CDR1 and CDR2 from the germline V gene are LGHNA and YSLEER.

The chain combines TRBV5-4 with TRBJ2-7; D remains unclear. V dropped 2 bases and J dropped 2 bases, with 8 bases sitting between them. The germline CDR1 and CDR2 sequences are SGHNT and YYREEE (reference sequence). This CDR3 comprises 13 residues. The CDR3 spells CASSFGGPYEQYF. For the CDR3, the DNA is TGTGCCAGCAGCTTCGGCGGTCCCTACGAGCAGTACTTC.

This sequence joins TRBV13 and TRBJ2-1, with D unresolved. The length of the CDR3 is 14 residues. Per germline, CDR1 PRHDT and CDR2 FYEKMQ (reference sequence). V was pared by 3 bases and J by 4 bases, with 10 bases between. CDR3 in DNA: TGTGCCAGCAGCTTTAGAGTCAATTACAATGAGCAGTTCTTC. Translating gives CASSFRVNYNEQFF.

The rearrangement joins TRBV7-2 to TRBJ2-5; 8 nucleotides align to TRBD2. V gave up 0 bases and J gave up 5 bases; unmatched junction bases: 8. The length of the CDR3 is 16 residues. Germline values: CDR1 SGHTA, CDR2 FQGNSA. This chain's CDR3 is CASSLADSGDGETQYF. The CDR3, as DNA: TGTGCCAGCAGCTTAGCTGATAGCGGGGACGGGGAGACCCAGTACTTC.

V gene TRBV9 combines with J gene TRBJ1-1, with D hard to call. This CDR3 is built from 15 residues. Trimming shortened V by 0 bases and J by 8 bases, and 17 bases separated the two germline ends. The V gene's germline CDR1 is SGDLS and CDR2 YYNGEE. The CDR3 here is CASSVETGSIAEAFF. CDR3 sequence (DNA): TGTGCCAGCAGCGTAGAAACTGGGTCTATAGCCGAAGCTTTCTTT.

This clone showed up just once. The gene calls are TRBV10-2 and TRBJ2-2, with 10 bases lining up with TRBD2. V shed 6 bases, J shed 7 bases, and the junction held 5 bases outside the gene matches. CDR3 length equals 14 residues. Germline V gene data show CDR1 as WSHSY and CDR2 as SAAADI. In DNA form, the CDR3 reads TGCGCCAGCAGAGCGGGGGGGGTAGGCGGGGAGCTGTTTTTT. Protein product: CASRAGGVGGELFF.